Below, 23 T cell receptor beta chains from the same sample are listed, as sequenced in a study of T cell responses to AZD1222 COVID-19 vaccine. TCRdb's copy holds only in-frame clones and misses some; the assay was immunoSEQ multiplex PCR. The sample contains 99,000 or so clones, over 75% of which appear only once. The source material was peripheral blood, sampled on day 0 of AZD1222 vaccination. All receptors come from an adult in good health.

This clone has only one observation. The J gene is TRBJ1-2, the V gene TRBV6-5, with TRBD1 matching 9 bases. Germline lookup yields CDR1 MNHEY and CDR2 SVGAGI. The CDR3 totals 15 residues. J was trimmed by 8 bases and V by 6 bases; bases with no gene match: 13. CDR3 in DNA: TGTGCCAGCAGGGTACAGGGGGCGCCCCGGAAAGGCTACACCTTC. Amino acid sequence: CASRVQGAPRKGYTF.

V and J are TRBV6-5 and TRBJ2-7; 8 bases are shared with TRBD2. This CDR3 spans 13 amino acids. Per germline, CDR1 MNHEY and CDR2 SVGAGI. Trimming at V came to 8 bases and at J to 3 bases, leaving 6 bases not matched to a gene. For the CDR3, the DNA is TGTGCCAGCCGGGGACTAGGGGGCTACGAGCAGTACTTC. It codes for CASRGLGGYEQYF.

The V and J genes are TRBV11-3 and TRBJ1-4; possibly TRBD1 for D (5 bases). The CDR3 is made up of 12 amino acids. Germline CDR1 and CDR2: SGHNT and YENEEA. CDR3 sequence (DNA): TGTGACCCGGGGCTCCTTAATGAAAAACTGTTTTTT. Amino acid sequence: CDPGLLNEKLFF. Full variable domain (rest looked up from reference TRBV11-3 and TRBJ1-4): EAGVVQSPRYKIIEKKQPVAFWCNPISGHNTLYWYLQNLGQGPELLIRYENEEAVDDSQLPKDRFSAERLKGVDSTLKIQPAELGDSAVYLCDPGLLNEKLFFGSGTQLSVL.

This clone was counted once. The V call is TRBV12-5, the J call TRBJ1-5; D is unresolved. The CDR3 consists of 13 residues. V was clipped by 6 bases and J by 0 bases, with 6 bases between them. CDR1 and CDR2 (germline): LGHNT, FRNRAP. DNA of the CDR3: TGTGCTAGTGGGACGGGTAGCAATCAGCCCCAGCATTTT. It codes for CASGTGSNQPQHF.

On this clone: Compared with germline, one end of the junction differs, possibly owing to a read error. The chain uses TRBV6-1 and TRBJ2-3, with D possibly matching TRBD1 (6 bases). This CDR3 has 14 residues. Germline V lookup: CDR1 MNHNS, CDR2 SASEGT. The CDR3 DNA follows: TGTGCCAGCAGTGAATTCCCTTCTCAGGGGTCCCGGCGTTTT. It yields the protein CASSEFPSQGSRRF.

This rearrangement joins TRBV27 to TRBJ1-1; 11 bases agree with TRBD1. This CDR3 has 15 residues. Trimming at V came to 7 bases and at J to 1 base, leaving 5 bases not matched to a gene. The germline gives CDR1 MNHEY, CDR2 SMNVEV (reference sequence). CDR3 sequence: CASNGQGAKNTEAFF. The CDR3 DNA reads as TGTGCCAGCAATGGACAGGGGGCCAAGAACACTGAAGCTTTCTTT.

This clone has only one observation. This chain joins TRBV12-3 or TRBV12-4 and TRBJ1-2; D is possibly TRBD1 (6 bases). The CDR3 is 12 residues long. With 6 bases removed from V and 5 bases from J, the gap between germline ends came to 10 bases. CDR3 region: CASSPQGYGYTF. CDR3 DNA: TGTGCCAGCAGCCCACAGGGATATGGCTACACCTTC.

The gene calls are TRBV2 and TRBJ1-5; a weak D match, TRBD1 (5 bases). This CDR3 is 16 amino acids long. CDR1 is SNHLY and CDR2 is FYNNEI in the germline V gene. Between the trimmed V and J ends, which lost 2 bases and 0 bases, there was a span of 11 bases. CDR3 region: CASSELGRVSNQPQHF. The CDR3 coding sequence is TGTGCCAGCAGTGAATTGGGCAGGGTTAGCAATCAGCCCCAGCATTTT.

V gene TRBV7-8 combines with J gene TRBJ1-5, with D perhaps matching TRBD1 (5 bases). Germline assignment: CDR1 SGHVS and CDR2 FQNEAQ. Trimming stripped 1 base from V and 4 bases from J, with 14 bases between. This CDR3 has 16 amino acids. DNA for the CDR3: TGTGCCAGCAGCTTAGAAGGGGCCAGGGAGAATCAGCCCCAGCATTTT. This gives the protein CASSLEGARENQPQHF.

The J gene is TRBJ1-2, the V gene TRBV7-2, with TRBD1 identical over 8 bases. The length of the CDR3 is 14 residues. Germline values: CDR1 SGHTA, CDR2 FQGNSA. V shed 5 bases, J shed 7 bases, and the junction held 9 bases outside the gene matches. The CDR3 DNA reads TGTGCCAGCAGCCAACGCCAGGGGGCGGGTGGCTACACCTTC. It yields the protein CASSQRQGAGGYTF.

This chain joins TRBV7-3 and TRBJ2-2; D may correspond to TRBD1 or TRBD2 (5 bases each). Germline CDR1 reads SGHTA; CDR2 reads FQGTGA. The CDR3 totals 13 residues. Trimming pared 5 bases from V and 7 bases from J, leaving 11 bases between. CDR3: CASSNGGFGELFF. CDR3 DNA: TGTGCCAGCAGCAATGGGGGATTCGGGGAGCTGTTTTTT.

V gene TRBV19 combines with J gene TRBJ2-1; no reliable D call. V shed 5 bases and J shed 2 bases, with 16 bases lying between them. The CDR3 extends over 16 amino acids. Germline CDR1 is LNHDA and CDR2 is SQIVND (reference sequence). Here the CDR3 DNA reads TGTGCCAGTAGTCCACCCGCCCCAGAAGCCTACAATGAGCAGTTCTTC. Amino acids: CASSPPAPEAYNEQFF.

The chain combines TRBV11-3 with TRBJ2-5; D gene unclear. The V gene's germline CDR1 is SGHNT and CDR2 YENEEA. The ends were cut back, 3 bases at V and 4 bases at J, with 3 bases in the middle. The CDR3 extends over 11 amino acids. CDR3 in amino acids: CASSFTETQYF. CDR3 DNA sequence: TGTGCCAGCAGCTTTACAGAGACCCAGTACTTC.

The chain couples TRBV19 to TRBJ2-1; 13 bases match TRBD2. The CDR3 contains 16 residues. CDR1 is LNHDA and CDR2 is SQIVND in the germline V gene (reference sequence). J lost 7 bases, V lost 5 bases, and 8 bases had no gene match. CDR3 loop: CASSSRLAGGTNEQFF. DNA of the CDR3: TGTGCCAGTAGTTCACGACTAGCGGGAGGAACTAATGAGCAGTTCTTC.

The chain combines TRBV6-5 with TRBJ1-5, with D possibly TRBD1 on 6 matching bases. This CDR3 spans 14 amino acids. The V and J ends lost 6 bases and 5 bases respectively, with 14 bases between them. Germline CDR1 reads MNHEY; CDR2 reads SVGAGI. The CDR3 DNA reads as TGTGCCAGCAGCCAGGGGAGTTCTTATCAGCCCCAGCATTTT. Protein product: CASSQGSSYQPQHF.

The table lists this clone with a few counts. J is TRBJ2-7 and V is TRBV7-2; tentatively, D is TRBD2 (7 bases). Germline assignment: CDR1 SGHTA and CDR2 FQGNSA. Trimming took off 4 bases at V and 4 bases at J, with 11 bases between the two ends. The CDR3 sequence is 13 residues long. The CDR3 loop is CASSSQGGYEQYF. CDR3 bases: TGTGCCAGCAGCTCACAGGGAGGGTACGAGCAGTACTTC.

This chain links TRBV18 with TRBJ1-2, with 7 bases aligning to TRBD1. After removal of 3 bases from V and 6 bases from J, the junction contained 13 bases not matched to a gene. The CDR3 loop spans 16 amino acids. CDR1 and CDR2 from the germline V gene are KGHSH and LQKENI. In DNA form, the CDR3 reads TGTGCCAGCTCACCGTCGGGACTCAAGGGGACAGATGGCTACACCTTC. Its protein product is CASSPSGLKGTDGYTF.

The rearrangement links TRBV5-4 to TRBJ1-6, with a possible D match to TRBD1 (5 bases). Germline lookup yields CDR1 SGHNT and CDR2 YYREEE (reference sequence). This CDR3 spans 14 amino acids. Trimming removed 0 bases at V and 10 bases at J, with 11 bases between. The DNA of the CDR3 is TGTGCCAGCAGCTTGGGGGGCGTAGCCTCACCCCTCCACTTT. The encoded protein is CASSLGGVASPLHF.

The gene calls are TRBV7-6 and TRBJ1-1; the match to TRBD1 covers 7 bases. CDR3 length: 17 amino acids. V trimming: 1 base; J trimming: 5 bases; junction bases outside the gene matches: 13. CDR1 and CDR2 from the germline V gene are SGHVS and FNYEAQ. The CDR3 nucleotides are TGTGCCAGCAGCTTAGAAGCTAAGGGGGCGCTTTTTACTGAAGCTTTCTTT. Its translation: CASSLEAKGALFTEAFF.

The chain is built from TRBV5-1 and TRBJ2-2; 9 positions agree with TRBD1. The ends lost 7 bases at V and 7 bases at J; junction bases unmatched: 11. Germline assignment: CDR1 SGHRS and CDR2 YFSETQ. The CDR3 contains 15 residues. This CDR3 is CASHNIQGAIGELFF. Written as DNA, the CDR3 is TGCGCCAGCCACAATATACAGGGGGCTATCGGGGAGCTGTTTTTT.

The V and J genes are TRBV5-1 and TRBJ1-2, with D tentatively TRBD1 (6 bases). Germline V CDR1 and CDR2: SGHRS, YFSETQ. The length of the CDR3 is 12 residues. The V end lost 6 bases, the J end lost 6 bases, and 12 bases lay between the germline ends. CDR3 sequence (DNA): TGCGCCAGCACCGACAGGAGCCATGGCTACACCTTC. This codes for CASTDRSHGYTF.

J is TRBJ2-5 and V is TRBV6-6; D not certain. The germline CDR1 and CDR2 sequences are MNHNY and SVGAGI (reference sequence). The CDR3 loop spans 11 amino acids. Trimming pared 2 bases from V and 5 bases from J, leaving 3 bases between. The CDR3 bases are TGTGCCAGCAGTTACGTGGAGACCCAGTACTTC. It is translated as CASSYVETQYF.

The chain recombines TRBV5-1 with TRBJ2-3; maybe TRBD2 (5 bases). With 4 bases removed from V and 2 bases from J, the gap between germline ends came to 20 bases. This CDR3 comprises 17 residues. CDR1 and CDR2 (germline): SGHRS, YFSETQ. The CDR3 DNA is TGCGCCAGCAGCCTGGAGGACTCTGACTTTAACACAGATACGCAGTATTTT. Translating gives CASSLEDSDFNTDTQYF.